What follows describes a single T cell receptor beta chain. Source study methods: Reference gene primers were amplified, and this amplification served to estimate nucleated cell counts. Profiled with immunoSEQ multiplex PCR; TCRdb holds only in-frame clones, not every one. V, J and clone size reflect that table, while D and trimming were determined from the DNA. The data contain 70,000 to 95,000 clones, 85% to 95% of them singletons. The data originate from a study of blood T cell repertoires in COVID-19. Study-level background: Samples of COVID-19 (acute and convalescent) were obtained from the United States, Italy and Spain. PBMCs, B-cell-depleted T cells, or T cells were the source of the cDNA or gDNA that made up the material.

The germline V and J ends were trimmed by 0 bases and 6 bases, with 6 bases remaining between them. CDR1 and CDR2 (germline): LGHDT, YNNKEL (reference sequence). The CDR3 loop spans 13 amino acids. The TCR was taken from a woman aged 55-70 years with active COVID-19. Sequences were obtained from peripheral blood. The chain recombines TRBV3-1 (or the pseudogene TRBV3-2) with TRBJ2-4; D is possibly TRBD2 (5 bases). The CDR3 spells CASSQDSVNIQYF. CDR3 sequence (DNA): TGTGCCAGCAGCCAAGATAGCGTAAACATTCAGTACTTC.